Listed here are 18 T cell receptor beta chains from one sample, sequenced in a study of STAT5B mutations in CD4+ large granular lymphocyte leukemia. The data were produced by immunoSEQ multiplex PCR, yet TCRdb's version contains in-frame clones alone and is incomplete. The table lists over 35,000 clones, 80% to 90% of them singletons, with about 3.8% in the top ten. Sample: CD4+ T cells from blood buffy coats. The receptor set was obtained from a human donor in good health.

This rearrangement joins TRBV7-9 to TRBJ1-1, with D maybe TRBD1 (6 bases). There are 12 residues in the CDR3. Between the trimmed V and J ends, which lost 2 bases and 7 bases, there was a span of 8 bases. Germline V gene data show CDR1 as SEHNR and CDR2 as FQNEAQ (reference sequence). CDR3 nucleotide sequence: TGTGCCAGCAGCTTATTACAGGGTGAAGCTTTCTTT. This gives the protein CASSLLQGEAFF.

The chain uses TRBV30 and TRBJ2-5, with D possibly TRBD2 on 6 matching bases. The CDR3 length is 13 residues. The V gene lost 2 bases and the J gene lost 7 bases, with 14 bases spanning the gap. In germline, CDR1 is GTSNPN, CDR2 SVGIG (reference sequence). CDR3 loop: CAWSPRRAGTQYF. The CDR3 DNA reads as TGTGCCTGGAGTCCCCGGAGGGCCGGGACCCAGTACTTC.

The chain employs TRBV27 and TRBJ2-7; D gene ambiguous. Germline V gene data show CDR1 as MNHEY and CDR2 as SMNVEV (reference sequence). The CDR3 length is 15 residues. V lost 4 bases and J 3 bases, leaving 16 bases between the germline ends. CDR3 residues: CASSSRVGLIYEQYF. CDR3 bases: TGTGCCAGCAGTTCCCGGGTCGGCCTTATCTACGAGCAGTACTTC.

This clone occurred a few times. The rearrangement links TRBV15 to TRBJ1-4; D unresolved. V lost 6 bases to trimming and J lost 7 bases, with 12 bases between them. The CDR3 totals 13 residues. CDR1 and CDR2 from the germline V gene are LNHNV and YYDKDF (reference sequence). The CDR3 sequence is CATRQPGSEKLFF. For the CDR3, the DNA is TGTGCCACCAGGCAACCAGGTAGTGAAAAACTGTTTTTT.

This clone was detected only a few times. The chain carries TRBV29-1 and TRBJ1-1; the D gene is possibly TRBD1 (6 bases). This CDR3 spans 14 amino acids. V lost 4 bases, J lost 0 bases, and 12 bases lay in between. Germline CDR1 and CDR2: SQVTM and ANQGSEA. CDR3 bases: TGCAGCGTTGGGGGGGGCACCTTGAACACTGAAGCTTTCTTT. It encodes CSVGGGTLNTEAFF.

Details on this clone: The junction and the germline gene differ at one end; a read error may be behind it. V is TRBV10-3 and J is TRBJ2-4, with 12 bases fitting TRBD2. This CDR3 comprises 14 residues. CDR1 and CDR2 (germline): ENHRY, SYGVKD. Here the CDR3 reads CAISEGTSGLYRHF. Written as DNA, the CDR3 is TGTGCCATCAGTGAAGGGACTAGCGGGCTATACAGGCACTTC.

This sequence joins TRBV5-1 and TRBJ2-7; TRBD2 aligns across 9 bases. V shed 4 bases and J 7 bases; nucleotides not matched to a gene: 12. Germline CDR1 and CDR2: SGHRS and YFSETQ. This CDR3 is built from 15 residues. This CDR3 reads CASSPGGGLAKEQYF. CDR3 DNA sequence: TGCGCCAGCAGCCCCGGTGGGGGACTAGCCAAAGAGCAGTACTTC.

The gene calls are TRBV7-2 and TRBJ1-1, with unresolved D. Looked up from germline, CDR1 is SGHTA and CDR2 is FQGNSA. The CDR3 covers 14 residues. The V end lost 1 base, the J end lost 0 bases, and 6 bases lay between the germline ends. This CDR3 reads CASSLVNLNTEAFF. The DNA for the CDR3 is TGTGCCAGCAGCTTAGTAAACTTGAACACTGAAGCTTTCTTT.

The V call is TRBV6-1, the J call TRBJ1-4; 8 bases fit TRBD1. The CDR3 has 14 residues. Trimming cost V 2 bases and J 8 bases; bases outside gene matches: 4. Germline V CDR1 and CDR2: MNHNS, SASEGT. Here the CDR3 reads CASSEFQGAEKLFF. The CDR3 nucleotides are TGTGCCAGCAGTGAATTTCAGGGGGCGGAAAAACTGTTTTTT.

The chain recombines TRBV7-2 with TRBJ2-5; the D gene is possibly TRBD2 (6 bases). The DNA matches TRBJ2-7 better at its end, which makes the J call doubtful. The CDR3 runs to 14 residues. From germline, CDR1 is SGHTA and CDR2 FQGNSA. The CDR3 protein is CASSLAGSPYEQYF. DNA for the CDR3: TGTGCCAGCAGCTTGGCGGGGTCGCCCTACGAGCAGTACTTC.

The V call is TRBV4-1, the J call TRBJ2-1, with a weak D call TRBD2 (6 bases). CDR1 is MGHRA, CDR2 YSYEKL, per germline. V was clipped by 0 bases and J by 11 bases, with 8 bases between them. The CDR3 consists of 12 residues. CDR3 DNA sequence: TGCGCCAGCAGCCAAGACGGCGGGAAGCAGTTCTTC. It specifies CASSQDGGKQFF.

This clone was seen only a few times. V and J are TRBV19 and TRBJ2-7, with a tentative D call TRBD2 (6 bases). The CDR3 loop spans 13 amino acids. V was cut by 3 bases and J by 3 bases, with 9 bases left in between. CDR1 and CDR2 from the germline V gene are LNHDA and SQIVND (reference sequence). In DNA, the CDR3 is TGTGCCAGTAGTATCGGGAGTTACTACGAGCAGTACTTC. Its translation: CASSIGSYYEQYF.

V is TRBV28 and J is TRBJ2-3; the match to TRBD2 covers 7 bases. Looked up from germline, CDR1 is MDHEN and CDR2 is SYDVKM. The CDR3 covers 13 residues. Trimming removed 5 bases from V and 5 bases from J; junction bases left unmatched: 4. The DNA of the CDR3 is TGTGCCAGCAGTAGATCGGGGGGAGATACGCAGTATTTT. This translates into CASSRSGGDTQYF.

This chain joins TRBV6-1 and TRBJ1-5; D unclear. This CDR3 has 14 amino acids. Germline V gives CDR1 MNHNS, CDR2 SASEGT. V was trimmed by 5 bases and J by 5 bases, leaving 13 bases between them. The CDR3 DNA follows: TGTGCCAGCAGTTTATCATTTTTGGATCAGCCCCAGCATTTT. Translated: CASSLSFLDQPQHF.

The genes are TRBV7-8 and TRBJ2-5; TRBD2 aligns across 11 bases. The trim removed 3 bases at V and 2 bases at J, leaving 2 bases unmatched. This CDR3 has 15 amino acids. CDR1 and CDR2 from the germline V gene are SGHVS and FQNEAQ. CDR3 sequence: CASSFGTSGQETQYF. CDR3 DNA sequence: TGTGCCAGCAGCTTCGGGACTAGCGGACAAGAGACCCAGTACTTC.

V is TRBV20-1 and J is TRBJ1-1; D not resolved. The CDR3 totals 11 residues. V lost 3 bases, J lost 6 bases, and 8 bases lay in between. Germline V gives CDR1 DFQATT, CDR2 SNEGSKA (reference sequence). CDR3 protein: CSAREVPEAFF. In DNA, the CDR3 is TGCAGTGCTAGGGAGGTCCCTGAAGCTTTCTTT.

CDR3 region: CASSRNTGELFF. For the CDR3, the DNA is TGTGCCAGCAGCCGTAACACCGGGGAGCTGTTTTTT. The chain is built from TRBV9 and TRBJ2-2; D unclear. This CDR3 region has 12 residues. V shed 4 bases and J shed 2 bases, with 3 bases lying between them. CDR1 is SGDLS and CDR2 is YYNGEE in the germline V gene. Looking up the rest from reference TRBV9 and TRBJ2-2 gives the full variable domain: DSGVTQTPKHLITATGQRVTLRCSPRSGDLSVYWYQQSLDQGLQFLIQYYNGEERAKGNILERFSAQQFPDLHSELNLSSLELGDSALYFCASSRNTGELFFGEGSRLTVL.

This chain uses TRBV28 with TRBJ2-7; D is possibly TRBD1 (7 bases). The CDR3 is 14 residues long. V lost 2 bases and J lost 4, with 12 bases in between. Germline-derived CDR1 and CDR2 are MDHEN and SYDVKM. The chain's CDR3 is CASSLQGGRYEQYF. CDR3 DNA sequence: TGTGCCAGCAGTTTACAGGGGGGTAGGTACGAGCAGTACTTC. Variable domain in full (rest from reference TRBV28 and TRBJ2-7): DVKVTQSSRYLVKRTGEKVFLECVQDMDHENMFWYRQDPGLGLRLIYFSYDVKMKEKGDIPEGYSVSREKKERFSLILESASTNQTSMYLCASSLQGGRYEQYFGPGTRLTVT.